The 21 T cell receptor beta chains in this list originate from one sample, sequenced in a study of technical replicates of blood from several donors. The table came from immunoSEQ multiplex PCR; TCRdb's copy has only in-frame clones and leaves some out. The top ten hold around 0.25% of the sample, which has tens of thousands of clones, around 94% seen once. Sample: T cells isolated from PBMCs. The receptors were gathered from a human donor in good health.

The chain couples TRBV6-1 to TRBJ2-7; the D gene is possibly TRBD1 (5 bases). V was shortened by 2 bases and J by 0 bases, with 14 bases between the two germline ends. Germline V gene data show CDR1 as MNHNS and CDR2 as SASEGT. The CDR3 contains 16 residues. The CDR3 protein is CASSEYRGESSYEQYF. For the CDR3, the DNA is TGTGCCAGCAGTGAATATAGGGGCGAGAGCTCCTACGAGCAGTACTTC.

This chain connects TRBV13 to TRBJ2-7, with a possible D match to TRBD1 (5 bases). Deletions cut 4 bases from V and 0 bases from J, with 10 bases between. Germline CDR1 PRHDT, CDR2 FYEKMQ (reference sequence). The CDR3 loop spans 14 amino acids. CDR3 bases: TGTGCCAGCAGCTCGACAGCTACCTCCTACGAGCAGTACTTC. Its protein is CASSSTATSYEQYF. The full variable domain, rest sourced from reference TRBV13 and TRBJ2-7, is AAGVIQSPRHLIKEKRETATLKCYPIPRHDTVYWYQQGPGQDPQFLISFYEKMQSDKGSIPDRFSAQQFSDYHSELNMSSLELGDSALYFCASSSTATSYEQYFGPGTRLTVT.

Here the CDR3 reads CSGLDSLGQYF. For the CDR3, the DNA is TGCAGTGGACTGGACAGTTTAGGGCAGTACTTC. The chain joins TRBV20-1 to TRBJ2-7, with a weak D call TRBD1 (6 bases). This CDR3 is 11 amino acids long. Looked up from germline, CDR1 is DFQATT and CDR2 is SNEGSKA (reference sequence). Trimming left V 7 bases short and J 9 bases short, with 16 bases between.

The chain has TRBV27 and TRBJ1-1; maybe TRBD1 (6 bases). Germline loops: CDR1 MNHEY, CDR2 SMNVEV (reference sequence). The CDR3 extends over 13 amino acids. V gave up 6 bases and J gave up 4 bases, with 12 bases separating them. Here the CDR3 reads CASSYRDGTEAFF. DNA of the CDR3: TGTGCCAGCAGCTACAGGGATGGCACTGAAGCTTTCTTT.

Comment on this clone: The DNA is left out, because the CDR3 cannot be placed on it with certainty; the CDR3 is given as TCRdb lists it. J is TRBJ1-1 and V is TRBV2; the table's D call, TRBD1, was not checked against the DNA. Germline CDR1 is SNHLY and CDR2 is FYNNEI. The CDR3 totals 13 residues, both ends included. The CDR3 spells CASILGSVNEAFF.

This rearrangement joins TRBV27 to TRBJ2-7, with 7 positions matching TRBD1. V lost 9 bases, J lost 0 bases, and 11 bases stayed unmatched. Germline V lookup: CDR1 MNHEY, CDR2 SMNVEV (reference sequence). This CDR3 region has 15 residues. CDR3 sequence: CASTPGTASSYEQYF. The CDR3 DNA reads as TGTGCCAGTACGCCTGGGACAGCCAGCTCCTACGAGCAGTACTTC.

This chain uses TRBV5-1 with TRBJ1-5; 8 bases map to TRBD1. CDR1 and CDR2 from the germline V gene are SGHRS and YFSETQ. The CDR3 runs 16 residues. V was pared by 0 bases and J by 7 bases, with 9 bases of the junction left unmatched. CDR3 bases: TGCGCCAGCAGCTTGGACGGGACAGGCGAGGGGCAGCCCCAGCATTTT. Its protein product is CASSLDGTGEGQPQHF.

This clone was found once. The rearrangement uses TRBV27 and TRBJ1-1; D is uncertain. Trimming removed 4 bases at V and 1 base at J, with 7 bases between. This CDR3 has 13 amino acids. From germline, CDR1 is MNHEY and CDR2 SMNVEV (reference sequence). DNA of the CDR3: TGTGCCAGCAGTTCCTACGGGAACACTGAAGCTTTCTTT. Its translation: CASSSYGNTEAFF.

The rearrangement uses TRBV5-1 and TRBJ1-1, with a tentative D call TRBD1 (6 bases). Germline V lookup: CDR1 SGHRS, CDR2 YFSETQ. The V gene lost 4 bases and the J gene lost 2 bases, with 15 bases spanning the gap. This CDR3 is 15 amino acids long. Here the CDR3 reads CASSAEGQTNTEAFF. The CDR3 DNA sequence: TGCGCCAGCAGCGCCGAGGGACAAACTAACACTGAAGCTTTCTTT.

This chain connects TRBV28 to TRBJ2-7; 7 bases agree with TRBD1. Germline V CDR1 and CDR2: MDHEN, SYDVKM. Trimming removed 6 bases from V and 7 bases from J; junction bases left unmatched: 15. The CDR3 length is 15 residues. CDR3 sequence (DNA): TGTGCCAGCAGCCGCATCGATCGGGACAGTGGAGAGCAGTACTTC. It specifies CASSRIDRDSGEQYF.

With respect to this clone: At one of its ends the junction is not consistent with the germline gene, which may arise from a read error. The chain couples TRBV5-1 to TRBJ2-2; weak D call: TRBD1 (5 bases). The CDR3 covers 14 residues. CDR1 is SGHRS, CDR2 YFSETQ, per germline. The CDR3 sequence is CASCLGPNTGELFF. The CDR3 DNA reads as TGCGCCAGCTGCTTGGGGCCTAACACCGGGGAGCTGTTTTTT.

This chain links TRBV5-6 with TRBJ2-1, with 9 bases lining up with TRBD2. Germline trimming cut 5 bases from V and 2 bases from J; bases unmatched to any gene: 8. The CDR3 totals 16 residues. The V gene's germline CDR1 is SGHDT and CDR2 YYEEEE. CDR3 DNA: TGTGCCAGCAGACGCCGGGTAGCGGGGGCCTACAATGAGCAGTTCTTC. Encoded protein: CASRRRVAGAYNEQFF. Together with reference TRBV5-6 and TRBJ2-1, the CDR3 gives the full variable domain: DAGVTQSPTHLIKTRGQQVTLRCSPKSGHDTVSWYQQALGQGPQFIFQYYEEEERQRGNFPDRFSGHQFPNYSSELNVNALLLGDSALYLCASRRRVAGAYNEQFFGPGTRLTVL.

This clone has just one count. This chain joins TRBV7-8 and TRBJ1-2, with a tentative D call TRBD1 (6 bases). Trimming stripped 2 bases from V and 7 bases from J, with 17 bases between. The CDR3 length is 15 residues. Germline lookup yields CDR1 SGHVS and CDR2 FQNEAQ. In DNA form, the CDR3 reads TGTGCCAGCAGCTTAACTACCCAGGGGCCCAGTGGCTACACCTTC. Protein: CASSLTTQGPSGYTF.

This rearrangement joins TRBV18 to TRBJ2-7; D not resolved. Germline CDR1 and CDR2: KGHSH and LQKENI. The V and J ends lost 4 bases and 0 bases respectively, with 4 bases between them. This CDR3 has 12 amino acids. DNA of the CDR3: TGTGCCAGCTCACATAGCTCCTACGAGCAGTACTTC. Translating gives CASSHSSYEQYF.

The gene calls are TRBV12-5 and TRBJ1-1; D gene unclear. The CDR3 totals 14 residues. Trimming shortened V by 0 bases and J by 1 base, and 6 bases separated the two germline ends. The V gene's germline CDR1 is LGHNT and CDR2 FRNRAP. CDR3 nucleotide sequence: TGTGCTAGTGGTTTGGTCCCCGGGAACACTGAAGCTTTCTTT. Its protein is CASGLVPGNTEAFF. The whole variable domain, remainder taken from reference TRBV12-5 and TRBJ1-1, is DARVTQTPRHKVTEMGQEVTMRCQPILGHNTVFWYRQTMMQGLELLAYFRNRAPLDDSGMPKDRFSAEMPDATLATLKIQPSEPRDSAVYFCASGLVPGNTEAFFGQGTRLTVV.

This chain connects TRBV5-5 to TRBJ1-4, with 8 bases fitting TRBD1. Germline V gene lookup returns CDR1 SGHKS and CDR2 YYEKEE (reference sequence). The V gene end was trimmed by 4 bases and the J gene end by 4 bases; junction bases not matched to a gene: 3. The CDR3 loop spans 14 amino acids. CDR3 sequence reads: CASSLDRGNEKLFF. The CDR3, as DNA: TGTGCCAGCAGCCTCGACAGGGGTAATGAAAAACTGTTTTTT. Filled out from reference TRBV5-5 and TRBJ1-4, the complete variable domain reads DAGVTQSPTHLIKTRGQQVTLRCSPISGHKSVSWYQQVLGQGPQFIFQYYEKEERGRGNFPDRFSARQFPNYSSELNVNALLLGDSALYLCASSLDRGNEKLFFGSGTQLSVL.

V gene TRBV9 combines with J gene TRBJ2-1; the D is unclear. The CDR3 length is 12 residues. Trimming took off 4 bases at V and 8 bases at J, with 10 bases between the two ends. Germline assignment: CDR1 SGDLS and CDR2 YYNGEE. Written as DNA, the CDR3 is TGTGCCAGCAGCTCCCGCGGCGATGAGCAGTTCTTC. It translates to CASSSRGDEQFF.

The chain joins TRBV2 to TRBJ2-3, with D maybe TRBD2 (5 bases). Germline lookup yields CDR1 SNHLY and CDR2 FYNNEI. The CDR3 is 14 amino acids. V dropped 9 bases and J dropped 0 bases, with 13 bases sitting between them. The CDR3 region has the DNA TGTGCCAGTCGCTCAGCGGACAGCACAGATACGCAGTATTTT. Amino acid sequence: CASRSADSTDTQYF. The complete variable domain, with remaining parts taken from reference TRBV2 and TRBJ2-3, reads EPEVTQTPSHQVTQMGQEVILRCVPISNHLYFYWYRQILGQKVEFLVSFYNNEISEKSEIFDDQFSVERPDGSNFTLKIRSTKLEDSAMYFCASRSADSTDTQYFGPGTRLTVL.

This chain joins TRBV6-5 and TRBJ1-2, with unresolved D. V shed 4 bases and J shed 3 bases, with 9 bases lying between them. Germline V gene lookup returns CDR1 MNHEY and CDR2 SVGAGI. The CDR3 sequence is 13 residues long. The CDR3, as DNA: TGTGCCAGCAGTTTATCCTACGACTATGGCTACACCTTC. Its protein is CASSLSYDYGYTF.

The genes are TRBV28 and TRBJ1-5; 10 nucleotides line up with TRBD1. Per the germline V gene, CDR1 is MDHEN and CDR2 is SYDVKM. The CDR3 covers 16 residues. Trimming took 5 bases from V and 5 from J; bases not matched to a gene: 9. This CDR3 is CASSRQGAMVDQPQHF. For the CDR3, the DNA is TGTGCCAGCAGTAGACAGGGGGCGATGGTAGATCAGCCCCAGCATTTT.

J is TRBJ1-5 and V is TRBV9; D uncertain. The V and J ends lost 1 base and 9 bases respectively, with 17 bases between them. Germline V gene lookup returns CDR1 SGDLS and CDR2 YYNGEE. This CDR3 is 15 amino acids long. The DNA of the CDR3 is TGTGCCAGCAGCGTAAGCGAAGGCCTTGGGTGGCCCCAGCATTTT. Its translation is CASSVSEGLGWPQHF. The full variable domain, with the rest looked up from reference TRBV9 and TRBJ1-5, is DSGVTQTPKHLITATGQRVTLRCSPRSGDLSVYWYQQSLDQGLQFLIQYYNGEERAKGNILERFSAQQFPDLHSELNLSSLELGDSALYFCASSVSEGLGWPQHFGDGTRLSIL.